This TCR beta chain was documented in a study of T cell responses to AZD1222 COVID-19 vaccine. The junction had 2 bases not matched to a gene; V was cut back by 0 bases and J by 3 bases. The length of the CDR3 is 15 residues. Clones were sequenced by immunoSEQ multiplex PCR, and TCRdb holds only the in-frame ones, with some missing. The sample shows 100,000 to 150,000 clones, 85% to 90% of them seen only once. Study-wide results and caveats: The study reported that nearly half of spike-specific TCRs target unmutated variant regions.

Of note for this clone: The antigen remains undetermined.

The genes are TRBV23-1 and TRBJ2-5, with 9 bases that match TRBD1. TRBV23-1 is sorted into the ORF group, with uncertain function. The clonotype was recovered from an adult in good health. The sequences come from peripheral blood, collected on day 0 of AZD1222 vaccination. CDR3 nucleotides: TGCGCCAGCAGTCAATCGGGACAGGGAAAAGAGACCCAGTACTTC. This translates into CASSQSGQGKETQYF.